This TCR beta chain originates from a study of T cells after yellow fever vaccination. MiXCR, applied by TCRdb to the 5' RACE reads, yields one record per CDR3 protein. The data hold some 220,000 distinct CDR3 sequences, with more than 3% observed a single time. This clonotype showed up just a few times. The specimen comprised CD4+ T cells sorted from PBMCs, sampled 10 days after the yellow fever booster vaccination. This receptor was obtained from a man aged 18-30 years who received the YFV17D yellow fever vaccine.

CDR3 bases: TGTGCCAGCAGCCAAGATGGGCAGCGGGGGGTCGGCGAGACCCAGTACTTC. Encoded protein: CASSQDGQRGVGETQYF. The chain recombines TRBV4-2 with TRBJ2-5; 9 bases are shared with TRBD2. Germline V gives CDR1 LGHNA, CDR2 YNFKEQ. Losses at the gene ends were 0 bases for V and 5 bases for J; bases not matched to a gene: 10. CDR3 length: 17 residues.